This T cell receptor (beta chain) was captured in a study of cytomegalovirus exposure and HLA in healthy donors. V was cut by 6 bases and J by 8 bases, with 16 bases left in between. Germline loops: CDR1 SEHNR, CDR2 FQNEAQ (reference sequence). The CDR3 contains 13 residues. The PCR made use of 60 Vbeta and 13 Jbeta primers. Assay: immunoSEQ multiplex PCR; the TCRdb copy retains only in-frame clones and omits some. The sample has about 45,000 clones; approximately 90% are singletons. This sequence originates from a woman between 35 and 50 years old in good health and CMV-seropositive. The chain combines TRBV7-9 with TRBJ1-2; maybe TRBD1 (6 bases). The sequenced material came from PBMCs. In nucleotides, the CDR3 is TGTGCCAGCAGACCAACAGGGACGGGAGGCTACACCTTC. Protein: CASRPTGTGGYTF.